The clone carrying this T cell receptor (beta chain) was seen many times. What it binds is unknown. V was shortened by 5 bases and J by 7 bases, with 18 bases between the two germline ends. Germline V gene lookup returns CDR1 MNHEY and CDR2 SVGAGI. CDR3 length equals 15 residues. The sample is drawn from a study of molecular identifiers for immune sequencing clone quantification. Study details: With replicates, the RNA of about 20,000 or 100,000 naive CD8 cells was split five ways and four were sequenced.

Naive CD8 library inputs spanned roughly 20,000 to 1,100,000 sorted cells and 10%, 30% or 50% RNA. As previously described, bulk TCR libraries were made using listed TCR primers. TCRdb used MiXCR to reprocess the PCR reads, holding one entry per CDR3 protein. Among approximately 670,000 distinct CDR3 sequences listed, roughly 21% were seen once. Study results and limitations: Clones with over 20 RNA copies captured over 98% of effector molecules but under 1% of naive ones.

Material for sequencing was naive CD8+ T cells from blood, with Jurkat cell RNA spiked in. Subset: FACS-sorted CD8+CD4-CCR7+CD45RA+ naive T cells. V usage is TRBV6-5 and J usage is TRBJ2-1, with D perhaps matching TRBD1 or TRBD2 (5 bases each). This receptor was taken from a human donor in good health. Some libraries in this study had Jurkat cell RNA spiked in. CDR3 amino acids: CASSQPGSGFNEQFF. The CDR3 DNA follows: TGTGCCAGCAGTCAGCCGGGATCAGGGTTTAATGAGCAGTTCTTC.